The present T cell receptor (beta chain) was sequenced within a study of beta chain features in type 1 diabetes. In the case of this clone: What it binds is unknown.

Findings and caveats of the study: Because the template was cDNA, high-expressing cells might be over-represented.

The germline V gene encodes CDR1 MNHEY and CDR2 SVGAGI. The V gene lost 5 bases and the J gene lost 4 bases, with 11 bases spanning the gap. This CDR3 is 13 amino acids long. The entirety of the isolated RNA underwent reverse transcription, so expressed TCRB transcripts were sequenced. An average of roughly 4 million reads was obtained for naive, central memory and regulatory T cell samples. The table came from immunoSEQ multiplex PCR; TCRdb's copy has only in-frame clones and leaves some out. The repertoire holds 680,000 or so clones, with around a sixth as singletons. The genes are TRBV6-5 and TRBJ1-2, with a tentative D call TRBD1 (6 bases). The TCR was taken from a man younger than 30 in good health. The sample was naive CD4+ T cells from blood. CDR3 in amino acids: CASSGGPSYGYTF. The DNA of the CDR3 is TGTGCCAGCAGTGGGGGGCCAAGCTATGGCTACACCTTC.